The 3 T cell receptor beta chains below were found in one sample sequenced in a study of blood T cell repertoires in COVID-19. TCRdb's table, derived via immunoSEQ multiplex PCR, lists solely in-frame clones and lacks some. The table lists roughly 100,000 clones, around 89% of them singletons. Sequenced input: peripheral blood. The receptors shown here come from a woman of 80 years or more with active COVID-19.

This chain uses TRBV7-3 with TRBJ1-6, with TRBD1 matching over 7 bases. Unmatched junction bases numbered 4, after V lost 1 base and J lost 7 bases. Germline V gene data show CDR1 as SGHTA and CDR2 as FQGTGA. The CDR3 spans 15 residues. The CDR3 DNA follows: TGTGCCAGCAGCTTAAACAGGGGAAGAAATTCACCCCTCCACTTT. Translated, it gives CASSLNRGRNSPLHF.

CDR3 sequence (DNA): TGTGCCAGCAGTTCCCCCGGGAGCGGGAGCGGCAATGAGCAGTTCTTC. This translates into CASSSPGSGSGNEQFF. The chain is built from TRBV27 and TRBJ2-1; TRBD2 aligns across 8 bases. Trimming at V came to 4 bases and at J to 6 bases, leaving 11 bases not matched to a gene. Germline V gene lookup returns CDR1 MNHEY and CDR2 SMNVEV (reference sequence). CDR3 size: 16 residues.

This clone appeared once. The genes are TRBV18 and TRBJ1-1; D not resolved. Germline-derived CDR1 and CDR2 are KGHSH and LQKENI. The V and J ends lost 1 base and 6 bases respectively, with 12 bases between them. The CDR3 is 14 amino acids. The CDR3 sequence: CASSPRGVEAEAFF. CDR3 sequence (DNA): TGTGCCAGCTCACCACGTGGGGTGGAGGCTGAAGCTTTCTTT.